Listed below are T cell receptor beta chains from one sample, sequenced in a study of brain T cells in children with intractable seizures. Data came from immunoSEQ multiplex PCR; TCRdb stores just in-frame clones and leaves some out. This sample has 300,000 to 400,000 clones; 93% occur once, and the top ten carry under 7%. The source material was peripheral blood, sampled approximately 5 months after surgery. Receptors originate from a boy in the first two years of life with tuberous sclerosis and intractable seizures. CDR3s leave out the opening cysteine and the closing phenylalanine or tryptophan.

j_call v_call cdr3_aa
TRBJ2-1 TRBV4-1 ASSQSGTSGSNEQF
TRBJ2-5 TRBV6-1 ASSERPAGETQY
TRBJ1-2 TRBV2 ASSRDSLYGYT
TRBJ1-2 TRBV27 ASSSLTEANYGYT
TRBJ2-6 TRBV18 ASSPSTLSGANVLT
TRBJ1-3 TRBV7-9 ASSLDSGNTIY
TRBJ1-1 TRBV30 AWSKTQGGTEAF
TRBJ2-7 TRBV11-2 ASSSPPEDHEQY
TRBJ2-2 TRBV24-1 ATSERRVVDTGELF
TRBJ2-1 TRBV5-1 ASSLAPEPNNEQF
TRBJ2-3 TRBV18 ASSPGLILTTSTDTQY
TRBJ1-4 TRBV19 ASSTGGKLF
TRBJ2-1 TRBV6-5 ASSYSSAGGPNEQF
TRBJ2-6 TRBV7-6 ASSLPSRVGLYSGANVLT
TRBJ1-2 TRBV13 ASSLVIGGRDGHGYT
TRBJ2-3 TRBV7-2 ASSLVAGGQGRDTQY